This T cell receptor beta chain was obtained from a study of blood T cell repertoires in COVID-19. Study details: Donors in the United States, Italy and Spain gave samples during acute or convalescent COVID-19. Nucleic acid was either cDNA or gDNA, and it came from T cells, B-cell-depleted T cells, or PBMCs.

Per the original methods: Amplification of reference gene primers was used by the study to estimate nucleated cell counts. The method was immunoSEQ multiplex PCR; TCRdb's version includes in-frame clones alone and lacks a portion of them. The V and J calls and clone size were taken over from that table, and D and trimming were inferred from the DNA. The sample shows fewer than 200,000 clones, around 87% of them seen only once. The length of the CDR3 is 17 residues. Germline CDR1 GTSNPN, CDR2 SVGIG (reference sequence). Trimming pared 1 base from V and 6 bases from J, leaving 19 bases between. Seattle researchers signed up patients amid active infection and tracked them longitudinally.

Sequenced input: peripheral blood. The chain recombines TRBV30 with TRBJ1-6, with D perhaps matching TRBD1 (5 bases). The TCR originated in a woman in her 70s with COVID-19, enrolled during active disease. CDR3 bases: TGTGCCTGGAGTGCTGTCGACAGCCCAACCGGTAATTCACCCCTCCACTTT. Protein product: CAWSAVDSPTGNSPLHF. Full variable domain (rest looked up from reference TRBV30 and TRBJ1-6): SQTIHQWPATLVQPVGSPLSLECTVEGTSNPNLYWYRQAAGRGLQLLFYSVGIGQISSEVPQNLSASRPQDRQFILSSKKLLLSDSGFYLCAWSAVDSPTGNSPLHFGNGTRLTVT.